This TCR beta chain came from a study of blood T cell repertoires in COVID-19. The CDR3 runs 13 residues. Germline V lookup: CDR1 SGHAT, CDR2 FQDESV (reference sequence). The V gene lost 7 bases and the J gene lost 3 bases, with 12 bases spanning the gap. Sequencing was performed with immunoSEQ multiplex PCR; in TCRdb, only in-frame clones are kept and a portion is missing. The sample has fewer than 400,000 clones; about 85% are singletons. The chain is built from TRBV11-1 and TRBJ1-2, with D hard to call. The receptor's source is a woman younger than 30 with acute or convalescent COVID-19. Specimen: peripheral blood. The CDR3, as DNA: TGTGCCAGCACCCCTGGGAGGGACTATGGCTACACCTTC. As protein: CASTPGRDYGYTF.